These 22 T cell receptor beta chains were all obtained from the same sample, sequenced in a study of vaccination and CD4 T cells after COVID-19. CD4+ T cells that had been cultured provided DNA sequenced with the Oncomine TCR Beta short-read assay. TCRdb analysed the PCR reads with MiXCR anew, one entry per CDR3 protein. The table shows more than 15,000 distinct CDR3 sequences, with around 55% occurring only once. This sample's treatment: approximately nine-day PBMC culture with coronavirus spike peptide pools or control peptides (ViraFEST assay). Their antigen targets remain unknown. This sample comprised cultured CD4+ T cells from blood, obtained after SARS-CoV-2 vaccination. The source is a human donor with COVID-19.

This clonotype has more than one count but fewer than ten. The rearrangement uses TRBV7-8 and TRBJ1-2, with D possibly matching TRBD1 (6 bases). Germline assignment: CDR1 SGHVS and CDR2 FQNEAQ. Trimming removed 4 bases at V and 5 bases at J, with 14 bases between. The CDR3 spans 14 residues. The CDR3 protein is CASSSDSLSYGYTF. CDR3 bases: TGTGCCAGCAGCTCGGACAGTCTTTCATATGGCTACACCTTC.

This clonotype was detected only a few times. The V call is TRBV6-1, the J call TRBJ2-3; 12 nucleotides match TRBD2. There are 15 residues in the CDR3. Germline V gene lookup returns CDR1 MNHNS and CDR2 SASEGT. With 8 bases clipped from V and 0 bases from J, the junction kept 3 bases outside the gene matches. CDR3 residues: CASSGLAGSTDTQYF. The CDR3 coding sequence is TGTGCCAGCTCTGGACTAGCGGGGAGCACAGATACGCAGTATTTT.

The chain employs TRBV6-1 and TRBJ1-2; 7 bases agree with TRBD1. This CDR3 has 13 amino acids. The V segment lost 6 bases and the J segment 4 bases; nucleotides outside the gene matches: 5. From germline, CDR1 is MNHNS and CDR2 SASEGT. The CDR3 nucleotides are TGTGCCAGCAGGCTGACAGGGTCCTATGGCTACACCTTC. Protein product: CASRLTGSYGYTF.

This chain links TRBV4-1 with TRBJ2-7; D perhaps matches TRBD2 (7 bases). The germline V gene encodes CDR1 MGHRA and CDR2 YSYEKL. The V end lost 0 bases, the J end lost 0 bases, and 18 bases lay between the germline ends. The CDR3 runs to 18 residues. The CDR3, as DNA: TGCGCCAGCAGCCAAGACGAGGGCGGGGGCTACAGCTCCTACGAGCAGTACTTC. This encodes CASSQDEGGGYSSYEQYF.

The V and J genes are TRBV6-1 and TRBJ2-7; perhaps D is TRBD1 or TRBD2 (5 bases each). In germline, CDR1 is MNHNS, CDR2 SASEGT. The CDR3 contains 12 residues. Trimming removed 8 bases from V and 2 bases from J, with 10 bases in between. CDR3 amino acids: CASSRGPYEQYF. DNA of the CDR3: TGTGCCAGCTCGAGGGGACCCTACGAGCAGTACTTC.

The V gene is TRBV7-6, the J gene TRBJ1-2; D is possibly TRBD1 (5 bases). Germline-derived CDR1 and CDR2 are SGHVS and FNYEAQ. This CDR3 contains 14 residues. The V end was cut by 7 bases, the J end by 5 bases, with 17 bases between. CDR3 region: CASTPTVLGYGYTF. The CDR3 region has the DNA TGTGCCAGCACCCCGACAGTATTAGGATATGGCTACACCTTC.

The chain has TRBV11-2 and TRBJ1-6; D uncertain. The CDR3 is 14 residues long. Trimming left V 5 bases short and J 8 bases short, with 13 bases between. Germline V gene sequence: CDR1 SGHAT, CDR2 FQNNGV. CDR3 sequence: CASSHTDQDSPLHF. The CDR3 nucleotides read TGTGCCAGCAGCCATACAGACCAGGATTCACCCCTCCACTTT.

In its sample, this clonotype was seen a few times. CDR3 region: CATSDTWNQSSGNTIYF. DNA for the CDR3: TGTGCCACCAGTGATACGTGGAACCAGAGCTCTGGAAACACCATATATTTT. The chain joins TRBV24-1 to TRBJ1-3; D unclear. Trimming left V 3 bases short and J 0 bases short, with 14 bases between. Germline CDR1 and CDR2: KGHDR and SFDVKD. The CDR3 contains 17 residues.

The genes are TRBV6-1 and TRBJ1-5; TRBD1 matches at 7 bases. V dropped 5 bases and J dropped 7; count of bases not matched to a gene: 17. Germline V gene lookup returns CDR1 MNHNS and CDR2 SASEGT. CDR3 size: 17 residues. CDR3 sequence (DNA): TGTGCCAGCAGTCGCCTGGGAGACAGGGAGGCTCAACAGCCCCAGCATTTT. Protein sequence: CASSRLGDREAQQPQHF.

This sequence joins TRBV7-2 and TRBJ1-5; 10 bases match TRBD1. The CDR3 covers 15 residues. With V trimmed by 4 bases and J by 3 bases, 3 bases remained unmatched. Germline loops: CDR1 SGHTA, CDR2 FQGNSA. The CDR3 loop reads CASSSGQGVNQPQHF. The CDR3 DNA sequence: TGTGCCAGCAGCTCCGGACAGGGGGTCAATCAGCCCCAGCATTTT.

This clonotype showed up just a few times. The chain is built from TRBV6-2 or TRBV6-3 and TRBJ1-1; possibly TRBD1 for D (6 bases). This CDR3 comprises 15 residues. The ends were cut back, 1 base at V and 7 bases at J, with 16 bases in the middle. In germline, CDR1 is MNHEY, CDR2 SVGEGT. CDR3 DNA: TGTGCCAGCAGTTACTTTGTGGCAGGGGAAGGTGAAGCTTTCTTT. It specifies CASSYFVAGEGEAFF.

This clonotype showed up just a few times. V and J are TRBV7-3 and TRBJ2-2; unclear D gene. The germline V gene encodes CDR1 SGHTA and CDR2 FQGTGA. The CDR3 is 13 residues long. Between the trimmed V and J ends, which lost 1 base and 3 bases, there was a span of 3 bases. The CDR3 DNA follows: TGTGCCAGCAGCTTAAAGGACACCGGGGAGCTGTTTTTT. Amino acid sequence: CASSLKDTGELFF.

The rearrangement links TRBV28 to TRBJ1-2; tentatively, D is TRBD1 (5 bases). The CDR3 is 14 amino acids. CDR1 is MDHEN and CDR2 is SYDVKM in the germline V gene. Between the trimmed V and J ends, which lost 2 bases and 8 bases, there was a span of 15 bases. The CDR3 reads CASSLGSAGRGYTF. The CDR3 DNA reads as TGTGCCAGCAGTTTAGGATCGGCGGGGCGCGGCTACACCTTC.

In its sample, this clonotype was seen a few times. V and J are TRBV6-1 and TRBJ1-1; no firm D call. CDR3 length: 19 amino acids. Germline V CDR1 and CDR2: MNHNS, SASEGT. V was trimmed by 6 bases and J by 1 base, leaving 27 bases between them. CDR3 nucleotide sequence: TGTGCCAGCAGACCTACCTACCGACACAATCCGGGAGGGAACACTGAAGCTTTCTTT. Translated, it gives CASRPTYRHNPGGNTEAFF.

The chain recombines TRBV18 with TRBJ2-2, with a tentative D call TRBD2 (5 bases). The CDR3 is 14 amino acids. Trimming left V 5 bases short and J 4 bases short, with 11 bases between. CDR1 is KGHSH and CDR2 is LQKENI in the germline V gene. Written as DNA, the CDR3 is TGTGCCAGCTCAGAGGGCCCGTTCACCGGGGAGCTGTTTTTT. It is translated as CASSEGPFTGELFF.

This clonotype appeared a few times. The chain recombines TRBV6-2 or TRBV6-3 with TRBJ1-5; D gene uncertain. CDR1 is MNHEY, CDR2 SVGEGT, per germline. The ends were cut back, 3 bases at V and 3 bases at J, with 12 bases in the middle. The CDR3 extends over 15 amino acids. The CDR3 DNA reads as TGTGCCAGCAGTTATTCCTCGGCGGACAATCAGCCCCAGCATTTT. Translating it yields CASSYSSADNQPQHF.

The V gene is TRBV6-1, the J gene TRBJ2-4, with D perhaps TRBD2 (5 bases). CDR1 is MNHNS, CDR2 SASEGT, per germline. V lost 6 bases to trimming and J lost 0 bases, with 12 bases between them. The CDR3 has 15 amino acids. CDR3: CASRELGLAKNIQYF. CDR3 nucleotide sequence: TGTGCCAGCAGGGAACTAGGCCTAGCCAAAAACATTCAGTACTTC.

This clonotype showed up just a few times. This rearrangement joins TRBV5-4 to TRBJ2-7; 7 nucleotides agree with TRBD1. The CDR3 consists of 16 residues. Losses at the gene ends were 4 bases for V and 7 bases for J; bases not matched to a gene: 17. The germline CDR1 and CDR2 sequences are SGHNT and YYREEE (reference sequence). This CDR3 is CASSPKRGTDLGEQYF. CDR3 DNA: TGTGCCAGCAGCCCCAAACGAGGGACAGACCTTGGGGAGCAGTACTTC.

This sequence joins TRBV6-1 and TRBJ1-1; D gene unclear. CDR1 is MNHNS and CDR2 is SASEGT in the germline V gene. V lost 6 bases to trimming and J lost 2 bases, with 13 bases between them. This CDR3 is built from 14 residues. The DNA for the CDR3 is TGTGCCAGCAGCCCCCGGACCACCAACACTGAAGCTTTCTTT. Amino acid sequence: CASSPRTTNTEAFF.

The genes are TRBV24-1 and TRBJ2-3; 8 bases are shared with TRBD2. Germline trimming cut 2 bases from V and 2 bases from J; bases unmatched to any gene: 8. Germline assignment: CDR1 KGHDR and CDR2 SFDVKD. This CDR3 has 17 residues. CDR3 loop: CATSDSSPGGYTDTQYF. CDR3 DNA sequence: TGTGCCACCAGTGATTCGTCACCGGGGGGGTACACAGATACGCAGTATTTT.

The chain uses TRBV6-2 or TRBV6-3 and TRBJ2-1; 8 bases are a match to TRBD1. The CDR3 extends over 13 amino acids. Germline V lookup: CDR1 MNHEY, CDR2 SVGEGT. V lost 2 bases to trimming and J lost 7 bases; unmatched junction nucleotides: 1. The CDR3 loop is CASSYGTGNEQFF. CDR3 DNA: TGTGCCAGCAGTTACGGGACAGGAAATGAGCAGTTCTTC.

This clonotype showed up just a few times. The chain is built from TRBV25-1 and TRBJ1-2; D uncertain. V lost 3 bases and J 8 bases, leaving 7 bases between the germline ends. CDR1 is MGHDK and CDR2 is SYGVNS in the germline V gene. CDR3 length equals 11 residues. The CDR3 is CASSDIGGYTF. In DNA form, the CDR3 reads TGTGCCAGCAGTGACATTGGGGGCTACACCTTC.